What follows are 32 T cell receptor beta chains derived from one specimen sequenced in a study of blood T cell repertoires in COVID-19. Measured with immunoSEQ multiplex PCR; TCRdb has only the in-frame clones, and not every one. The repertoire consists of about 60,000 clones, with around 75% occurring once and the leading ten covering roughly 27%. Sequenced sample: peripheral blood. The receptors were sampled from a human donor in a cohort sampled during active COVID-19.

J is TRBJ2-1 and V is TRBV19; 8 nucleotides match TRBD1. Trimming at V came to 4 bases and at J to 8 bases, leaving 7 bases not matched to a gene. Looked up from germline, CDR1 is LNHDA and CDR2 is SQIVND (reference sequence). The CDR3 is made up of 14 amino acids. CDR3 loop: CASSKRQGFDEQFF. CDR3 bases: TGTGCCAGTAGTAAGAGACAGGGGTTTGATGAGCAGTTCTTC.

The sample holds many counts of this clone. V usage is TRBV5-1 and J usage is TRBJ2-1, with TRBD1 matching over 9 bases. This CDR3 region has 15 residues. The V segment lost 4 bases and the J segment 2 bases; nucleotides outside the gene matches: 4. Germline V CDR1 and CDR2: SGHRS, YFSETQ. CDR3 in amino acids: CASSPGQGTYNEQFF. The CDR3 nucleotides read TGCGCCAGCAGCCCGGGACAGGGAACCTACAATGAGCAGTTCTTC.

This chain links TRBV7-2 with TRBJ2-1, with TRBD2 matching 10 bases. CDR3 length equals 15 residues. Losses at the gene ends were 3 bases for V and 6 bases for J; bases not matched to a gene: 5. Per germline, CDR1 SGHTA and CDR2 FQGNSA. In DNA form, the CDR3 reads TGTGCCAGCAGCTTCACCGGGACTAGCGTCAATGAGCAGTTCTTC. Amino acid sequence: CASSFTGTSVNEQFF.

The rearrangement links TRBV4-3 to TRBJ1-6; D is ambiguous. The V gene lost 2 bases and the J gene lost 0 bases, with 26 bases spanning the gap. The CDR3 loop spans 22 amino acids. Germline lookup yields CDR1 LGHNA and CDR2 YSLEER. DNA of the CDR3: TGCGCCAGCAGCCAACGACGGATCAAGTTGGGTCTTCGGAGCTCCTATAATTCACCCCTCCACTTT. Translated: CASSQRRIKLGLRSSYNSPLHF.

In its sample, this clone was seen a few times. The rearrangement joins TRBV30 to TRBJ1-4; no clear D. CDR3 length: 15 amino acids. Trimming removed 4 bases from V and 8 bases from J, with 20 bases in between. The germline V gene encodes CDR1 GTSNPN and CDR2 SVGIG (reference sequence). This chain's CDR3 is CAWTPIGSTREKLFF. CDR3 DNA: TGTGCCTGGACACCTATTGGGTCAACTAGGGAAAAACTGTTTTTT.

This clone was observed a handful of times. The chain couples TRBV15 to TRBJ1-5; TRBD1 aligns across 8 bases. This CDR3 spans 16 amino acids. Per the germline V gene, CDR1 is LNHNV and CDR2 is YYDKDF (reference sequence). V was pared by 0 bases and J by 5 bases, with 6 bases of the junction left unmatched. CDR3 coding DNA: TGTGCCACCAGCAGAGATCCCGGACAGGGACATCAGCCCCAGCATTTT. Protein sequence: CATSRDPGQGHQPQHF. The full variable domain, rest sourced from reference TRBV15 and TRBJ1-5, is DAMVIQNPRYQVTQFGKPVTLSCSQTLNHNVMYWYQQKSSQAPKLLFHYYDKDFNNEADTPDNFQSRRPNTSFCFLDIRSPGLGDTAMYLCATSRDPGQGHQPQHFGDGTRLSIL.

This clone was counted ten times or more. The genes are TRBV12-5 and TRBJ1-3; D gene ambiguous. The CDR3 is 14 amino acids. V dropped 7 bases and J dropped 0 bases, with 10 bases sitting between them. The germline V gene has CDR1 LGHNT and CDR2 FRNRAP. CDR3 DNA: TGTGCTAGTGCCGTGACTAACTCTGGAAACACCATATATTTT. It translates to CASAVTNSGNTIYF.

This CDR3 is CASSLKGRGAGGYTF. The DNA of the CDR3 is TGTGCCAGCAGTTTAAAGGGCAGGGGCGCTGGAGGCTACACCTTC. The chain has TRBV7-9 and TRBJ1-2; a weak D match, TRBD1 (6 bases). CDR1 and CDR2 (germline): SEHNR, FQNEAQ (reference sequence). The V end was cut by 6 bases, the J end by 8 bases, with 22 bases between. This CDR3 comprises 15 residues.

The chain combines TRBV14 with TRBJ1-6, with D possibly TRBD1 on 5 matching bases. The CDR3 spans 13 residues. Germline assignment: CDR1 SGHDN and CDR2 FVKESK. V was pared by 6 bases and J by 7 bases, with 10 bases between. As DNA, the CDR3 is TGTGCCAGCAGGGTGGGGGGGAATTCACCCCTCCACTTT. Protein: CASRVGGNSPLHF.

The V and J genes are TRBV30 and TRBJ2-7, with a possible D match to TRBD2 (6 bases). This CDR3 has 14 amino acids. The germline V gene has CDR1 GTSNPN and CDR2 SVGIG (reference sequence). The V gene lost 2 bases and the J gene lost 2 bases, with 13 bases spanning the gap. The DNA for the CDR3 is TGTGCCTGGAGTCGCGGGACTTTCGCCTACGAGCAGTACTTC. This encodes CAWSRGTFAYEQYF.

The chain recombines TRBV15 with TRBJ2-7, with 9 nucleotides matching TRBD2. The trim removed 3 bases at V and 2 bases at J, leaving 2 bases unmatched. The CDR3 spans 14 residues. Per the germline V gene, CDR1 is LNHNV and CDR2 is YYDKDF (reference sequence). The DNA for the CDR3 is TGTGCCACCAGCAGGACTAGCGGCACCTACGAGCAGTACTTC. This sequence encodes CATSRTSGTYEQYF.

This clone was found once. The V call is TRBV9, the J call TRBJ2-1, with TRBD2 matching 11 bases. This CDR3 is built from 15 residues. V lost 4 bases, J lost 8 bases, and 8 bases stayed unmatched. Germline CDR1 is SGDLS and CDR2 is YYNGEE. In DNA form, the CDR3 reads TGTGCCAGCAGCCCTCTAGCGGGGGGCGGGGATGAGCAGTTCTTC. Residues: CASSPLAGGGDEQFF.

CDR3 nucleotides: TGCAGTGCTAGTCCCCTAGCGCGAGCCAATGAGCAGTTCTTC. Translated: CSASPLARANEQFF. The chain joins TRBV20-1 to TRBJ2-1; weak D call: TRBD2 (6 bases). Germline V gene sequence: CDR1 DFQATT, CDR2 SNEGSKA (reference sequence). Trimming took off 3 bases at V and 6 bases at J, with 15 bases between the two ends. The CDR3 spans 14 residues.

This chain connects TRBV3-1 (or the pseudogene TRBV3-2) to TRBJ1-2; no definite D call. Germline CDR1 reads LGHDT; CDR2 reads YNNKEL (reference sequence). The CDR3 sequence is 13 residues long. Trimming took 4 bases from V and 8 from J, leaving 14 bases between them. As DNA, the CDR3 is TGTGCCAGCAGCCCCCAACTTGGAGGGGGCTACACCTTC. It codes for CASSPQLGGGYTF.

The chain recombines TRBV9 with TRBJ2-7, with D possibly being TRBD2 (5 bases). The length of the CDR3 is 17 residues. CDR1 and CDR2 (germline): SGDLS, YYNGEE. V dropped 0 bases and J dropped 2 bases, with 18 bases sitting between them. CDR3 coding DNA: TGTGCCAGCAGCGTAGGACCCCCAATCGGGGTCGCCTACGAGCAGTACTTC. Its protein is CASSVGPPIGVAYEQYF.

The table lists this clone with a few counts. The gene calls are TRBV27 and TRBJ2-7; 10 nucleotides agree with TRBD1. Germline CDR1 and CDR2: MNHEY and SMNVEV (reference sequence). This CDR3 contains 14 residues. V lost 5 bases and J lost 3; bases outside the gene matches: 4. The DNA of the CDR3 is TGTGCCAGCAGTGCGGACAGGGGGTACTACGAGCAGTACTTC. Its protein product is CASSADRGYYEQYF.

The V and J genes are TRBV11-2 and TRBJ2-7; D might be TRBD2 (6 bases). Germline CDR1 and CDR2: SGHAT and FQNNGV. The CDR3 is 15 amino acids. Trimming stripped 5 bases from V and 8 bases from J, with 22 bases between. DNA for the CDR3: TGTGCCAGCAGCCCCCGGGGGAACGCCGTAGGGAAGCAGTACTTC. Amino acid sequence: CASSPRGNAVGKQYF. Variable domain in full (rest from reference TRBV11-2 and TRBJ2-7): EAGVAQSPRYKIIEKRQSVAFWCNPISGHATLYWYQQILGQGPKLLIQFQNNGVVDDSQLPKDRFSAERLKGVDSTLKIQPAKLEDSAVYLCASSPRGNAVGKQYFGPGTRLTVT.

The V and J genes are TRBV4-2 and TRBJ1-2, with D possibly being TRBD1 (6 bases). The CDR3 sequence is 15 residues long. V was cut by 1 base and J by 8 bases, with 17 bases left in between. Germline V gene lookup returns CDR1 LGHNA and CDR2 YNFKEQ. CDR3 coding DNA: TGTGCCAGCAGCCAAGCGGGTGAAGGGGGTGGAGGCTACACCTTC. It specifies CASSQAGEGGGGYTF.

The J gene is TRBJ2-1, the V gene TRBV6-2 or TRBV6-3; D is ambiguous. From germline, CDR1 is MNHEY and CDR2 SVGEGT. This CDR3 is built from 12 residues. V lost 0 bases and J 9 bases, leaving 6 bases between the germline ends. The CDR3 protein is CASSYSAIEQFF. The CDR3 DNA sequence: TGTGCCAGCAGTTACTCGGCAATTGAGCAGTTCTTC.

The chain links TRBV9 to TRBJ1-4; 10 bases fit TRBD1. The ends lost 4 bases at V and 8 bases at J; junction bases unmatched: 8. The CDR3 is made up of 15 amino acids. CDR1 SGDLS and CDR2 YYNGEE come from the germline V gene. CDR3 sequence (DNA): TGTGCCAGCAGCTACTCGGGACAGGGGAACGAAAAACTGTTTTTT. It translates to CASSYSGQGNEKLFF.

The chain uses TRBV28 and TRBJ2-4; 7 bases align to TRBD2. Germline V gives CDR1 MDHEN, CDR2 SYDVKM. Trimming took 5 bases from V and 6 from J; bases not matched to a gene: 13. There are 16 residues in the CDR3. CDR3 residues: CASSPWGGTRGNIQYF. CDR3 bases: TGTGCCAGCAGTCCATGGGGGGGGACTCGCGGAAACATTCAGTACTTC. The full variable domain, rest sourced from reference TRBV28 and TRBJ2-4, is DVKVTQSSRYLVKRTGEKVFLECVQDMDHENMFWYRQDPGLGLRLIYFSYDVKMKEKGDIPEGYSVSREKKERFSLILESASTNQTSMYLCASSPWGGTRGNIQYFGAGTRLSVL.

This chain uses TRBV6-6 with TRBJ2-2; 9 nucleotides line up with TRBD2. Germline CDR1 MNHNY, CDR2 SVGAGI (reference sequence). The V and J ends lost 5 bases and 6 bases, in that order; junction bases with no gene match: 4. The CDR3 spans 14 residues. CDR3 amino acids: CASSLSGSAGELFF. The CDR3 DNA reads TGTGCCAGCAGTCTTAGCGGGAGTGCCGGGGAGCTGTTTTTT.

There are a few counts of this clone. The chain carries TRBV30 and TRBJ2-7; 8 bases are a match to TRBD1. Germline CDR1 GTSNPN, CDR2 SVGIG (reference sequence). This CDR3 is built from 13 residues. Germline trimming cut 0 bases from V and 4 bases from J; bases unmatched to any gene: 2. The CDR3 coding sequence is TGTGCCTGGAGTGTTCAGGGGGCTTACGAGCAGTACTTC. The encoded protein is CAWSVQGAYEQYF.

This chain links TRBV27 with TRBJ2-2, with 7 bases lining up with TRBD1. Germline CDR1 reads MNHEY; CDR2 reads SMNVEV (reference sequence). The CDR3 runs to 14 residues. V shed 5 bases and J 6 bases; nucleotides not matched to a gene: 6. The CDR3 loop is CASSRDRVAGELFF. CDR3 sequence (DNA): TGTGCCAGCAGTAGAGACAGGGTGGCCGGGGAGCTGTTTTTT.

V usage is TRBV30 and J usage is TRBJ2-5; possible D gene TRBD1, 5 bases. Trimming pared 5 bases from V and 4 bases from J, leaving 17 bases between. Germline V gene sequence: CDR1 GTSNPN, CDR2 SVGIG (reference sequence). The CDR3 length is 14 residues. CDR3 bases: TGTGCCTGGGCTGCAGGGATGTTTCCAGAGACCCAGTACTTC. This encodes CAWAAGMFPETQYF.

The CDR3, as DNA: TGTGCCAGCAGCACCCACGAGGGGGAAGGCAACTATGGCTACACCTTC. It encodes CASSTHEGEGNYGYTF. The V gene is TRBV9, the J gene TRBJ1-2, with D perhaps matching TRBD1 (6 bases). CDR3 length: 16 residues. CDR1 SGDLS and CDR2 YYNGEE come from the germline V gene. Trimming removed 4 bases at V and 2 bases at J, with 18 bases between.

In its sample, this clone was seen many times. This chain connects TRBV2 to TRBJ2-1, with 8 bases identical to TRBD2. CDR3 length: 14 residues. Trimming removed 8 bases from V and 9 bases from J; junction bases left unmatched: 12. Germline loops: CDR1 SNHLY, CDR2 FYNNEI. As DNA, the CDR3 is TGTGCCAGCGGGGGGACTAGGGCACTGAGTGAGCAGTTCTTC. It specifies CASGGTRALSEQFF.

This clone was recorded once. The chain links TRBV19 to TRBJ2-1, with TRBD2 matching over 7 bases. Germline lookup yields CDR1 LNHDA and CDR2 SQIVND (reference sequence). Unmatched junction bases numbered 5, after V lost 5 bases and J lost 1 base. The CDR3 consists of 15 residues. The CDR3 DNA is TGTGCCAGTAGTCAAAGCGGGACGTCCTACAATGAGCAGTTCTTC. Its protein is CASSQSGTSYNEQFF.

The CDR3 DNA sequence: TGTGCCAGCTCACCCGGGACAGTCTTCTCTGGAAACACCATATATTTT. The encoded protein is CASSPGTVFSGNTIYF. The gene calls are TRBV18 and TRBJ1-3; 7 bases align to TRBD1. Per germline, CDR1 KGHSH and CDR2 LQKENI. V gave up 3 bases and J gave up 0 bases; unmatched junction bases: 5. This CDR3 comprises 16 residues.

The J gene is TRBJ1-3, the V gene TRBV6-6; a possible D gene is TRBD1 (6 bases). Trimming took 5 bases from V and 0 from J, leaving 14 bases between them. The CDR3 spans 16 residues. The germline gives CDR1 MNHNY, CDR2 SVGAGI (reference sequence). This CDR3 reads CASSRETGTSGNTIYF. In nucleotides, the CDR3 is TGTGCCAGCAGTCGAGAGACAGGAACCTCTGGAAACACCATATATTTT.

This clone was seen repeatedly, ten times or more. In DNA, the CDR3 is TGTGCCAGCTCACCCGGGACATTCCCAGATACGCAGTATTTT. Translated, it gives CASSPGTFPDTQYF. The genes are TRBV18 and TRBJ2-3; D is perhaps TRBD1 (6 bases). V gave up 3 bases and J gave up 4 bases, with 11 bases separating them. Germline lookup yields CDR1 KGHSH and CDR2 LQKENI. This CDR3 has 14 residues.

V and J are TRBV11-2 and TRBJ1-5, with D possibly being TRBD1 (6 bases). The CDR3 runs 16 residues. V lost 3 bases, J lost 7 bases, and 19 bases lay in between. Germline CDR1 reads SGHAT; CDR2 reads FQNNGV. CDR3 nucleotide sequence: TGTGCCAGCAGCTTTGGAAATACAGGGTCGGGGCAGCCCCAGCATTTT. Its protein product is CASSFGNTGSGQPQHF.